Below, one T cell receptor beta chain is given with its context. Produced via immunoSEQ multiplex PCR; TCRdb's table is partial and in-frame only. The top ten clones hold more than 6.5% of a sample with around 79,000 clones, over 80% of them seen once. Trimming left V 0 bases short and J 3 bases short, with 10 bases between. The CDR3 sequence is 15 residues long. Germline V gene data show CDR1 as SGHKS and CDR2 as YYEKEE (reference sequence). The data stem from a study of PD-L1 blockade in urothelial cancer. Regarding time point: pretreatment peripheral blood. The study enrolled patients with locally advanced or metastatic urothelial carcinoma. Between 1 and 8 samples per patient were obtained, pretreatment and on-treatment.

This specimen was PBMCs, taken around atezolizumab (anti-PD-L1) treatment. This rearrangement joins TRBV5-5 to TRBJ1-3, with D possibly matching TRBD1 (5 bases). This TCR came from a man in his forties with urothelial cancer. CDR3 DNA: TGTGCCAGCAGCTTGGCCCAGGGTAGTGGAAACACCATATATTTT. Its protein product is CASSLAQGSGNTIYF.